Sequencing of this TCR beta chain was carried out in a study of blood T cells in healthy people across ages. This clonotype showed up many times. Its antigen is not identified. Study-wide results and caveats: The percentage of naive T cells correlated strongly with TCR beta diversity. When one million T cells were used, diversity estimates were thought to be underestimates.

The V gene's germline CDR1 is SGHTA and CDR2 FQGNSA. This CDR3 has 16 residues. Trimming cost V 2 bases and J 3 bases; bases outside gene matches: 5. Combining a sample-barcoded 5' primer with a J-beta primer mix, a second PCR ran for roughly 6 to 12 cycles. TCRdb itself ran the 5' RACE reads through MiXCR, one entry per CDR3 protein. The table lists 800,000 or so distinct CDR3 sequences, about 47% of them singletons. The clonotype originates from an older man in good health. The chain uses TRBV7-2 and TRBJ2-1; TRBD2 aligns across 9 bases. The sequencing sample was made of blood. The CDR3 DNA follows: TGTGCCAGCAGCTTATTTAGCGGGGGAGGCTACAATGAGCAGTTCTTC. This codes for CASSLFSGGGYNEQFF. Complete variable domain (other parts from reference TRBV7-2 and TRBJ2-1): GAGVSQSPSNKVTEKGKDVELRCDPISGHTALYWYRQSLGQGLEFLIYFQGNSAPDKSGLPSDRFSAERTGGSVSTLTIQRTQQEDSAVYLCASSLFSGGGYNEQFFGPGTRLTVL.